This passage covers 8 T cell receptor beta chains from one sample sequenced in a study of OX40 agonist ivuxolimab in advanced cancers. Generated by immunoSEQ multiplex PCR, the TCRdb table keeps only in-frame clones and is missing some. The sample has 50,000 to 65,000 clones; roughly 87% are singletons. Sequencing used CD4+ or CD8+ T cells sorted from blood, obtained in a trial of the OX40 agonist ivuxolimab. The receptors were sampled from an adult with an advanced solid tumor such as melanoma, head and neck, liver or kidney cancer.

The genes are TRBV14 and TRBJ1-2; the D is unclear. With 1 base removed from V and 8 bases from J, the gap between germline ends came to 14 bases. CDR1 and CDR2 from the germline V gene are SGHDN and FVKESK. The CDR3 is 14 amino acids. The CDR3 sequence is CASSQVERRGGYTF. In DNA, the CDR3 is TGTGCCAGCAGCCAAGTAGAGCGCCGCGGGGGCTACACCTTC.

The chain uses TRBV5-1 and TRBJ2-7; TRBD1 aligns across 8 bases. V lost 5 bases to trimming and J lost 2 bases; unmatched junction nucleotides: 3. Germline V gene data show CDR1 as SGHRS and CDR2 as YFSETQ. The CDR3 covers 13 residues. The CDR3 DNA follows: TGCGCCAGCAGAGGGACAGGTACCTACGAGCAGTACTTC. Protein: CASRGTGTYEQYF.

The chain employs TRBV30 and TRBJ1-6; D unresolved. V dropped 2 bases and J dropped 10 bases, with 15 bases sitting between them. CDR1 is GTSNPN, CDR2 SVGIG, per germline (reference sequence). This CDR3 is 14 amino acids long. In DNA form, the CDR3 reads TGTGCCTGGAGTCTCGGACGCCAAAACTCACCCCTCCACTTT. This gives the protein CAWSLGRQNSPLHF. Full variable domain (remainder filled in from reference TRBV30 and TRBJ1-6): SQTIHQWPATLVQPVGSPLSLECTVEGTSNPNLYWYRQAAGRGLQLLFYSVGIGQISSEVPQNLSASRPQDRQFILSSKKLLLSDSGFYLCAWSLGRQNSPLHFGNGTRLTVT.

The chain combines TRBV27 with TRBJ1-6; TRBD1 agrees at 9 bases. The CDR3 totals 15 residues. The V gene's germline CDR1 is MNHEY and CDR2 SMNVEV (reference sequence). Trimming at V came to 5 bases and at J to 5 bases, leaving 4 bases not matched to a gene. The CDR3, as DNA: TGTGCCAGCAGTGCATGGGACAGGGATAATTCACCCCTCCACTTT. It codes for CASSAWDRDNSPLHF.

This chain joins TRBV18 and TRBJ2-7; 7 nucleotides align to TRBD1. Germline V gene data show CDR1 as KGHSH and CDR2 as LQKENI. The V gene end was trimmed by 3 bases and the J gene end by 7 bases; junction bases not matched to a gene: 6. This CDR3 has 13 residues. In nucleotides, the CDR3 is TGTGCCAGCTCACCCGGGACAGCAAGTGAGCAGTACTTC. Translated: CASSPGTASEQYF.

The chain joins TRBV7-2 to TRBJ2-3; D not certain. The CDR3 spans 12 residues. Trimming took 2 bases from V and 5 from J, leaving 5 bases between them. The germline V gene has CDR1 SGHTA and CDR2 FQGNSA. The CDR3 is CASSLFGDTQYF. The CDR3 DNA reads as TGTGCCAGCAGCTTATTTGGAGATACGCAGTATTTT.

The chain links TRBV6-1 to TRBJ2-5; D tentatively fits TRBD1 or TRBD2 (5 bases each). V was clipped by 0 bases and J by 7 bases, with 21 bases between them. The V gene's germline CDR1 is MNHNS and CDR2 SASEGT. This CDR3 has 17 residues. The CDR3 region has the DNA TGTGCCAGCAGTGAAGCCGCTGGGACCAGGTTCGGAGGGACCCAGTACTTC. Translating it yields CASSEAAGTRFGGTQYF.

V usage is TRBV18 and J usage is TRBJ2-7; D uncertain. CDR3 length: 14 amino acids. Germline V lookup: CDR1 KGHSH, CDR2 LQKENI. The V end lost 0 bases, the J end lost 2 bases, and 8 bases lay between the germline ends. The CDR3 reads CASSPPTSTYEQYF. The CDR3 DNA follows: TGTGCCAGCTCACCACCGACCAGCACCTACGAGCAGTACTTC. The complete variable domain, with remaining parts taken from reference TRBV18 and TRBJ2-7, reads NAGVMQNPRHLVRRRGQEARLRCSPMKGHSHVYWYRQLPEEGLKFMVYLQKENIIDESGMPKERFSAEFPKEGPSILRIQQVVRGDSAAYFCASSPPTSTYEQYFGPGTRLTVT.